This record concerns one T cell receptor (beta chain) sequence. No antigen is known for it. Sequencing of TCR beta drew on CD8+ and CD4+ T cells from blood. It was negative isolation that provided the CD8+ and CD4+ T cells, whereas TEMRA cells were enriched by FACS. Germline assignment: CDR1 LNHDA and CDR2 SQIVND (reference sequence). Trimming pared 1 base from V and 4 bases from J, leaving 4 bases between. CDR3 length equals 13 residues. Random hexamers were used to reverse transcribe the RNA input (about 0.5 to 1 ug). It was immunoSEQ multiplex PCR that amplified TCR beta CDR3 across 54 Vbeta and 13 Jbeta. In TCRdb, the immunoSEQ multiplex PCR reads were re-called with MiXCR into one record per CDR3 protein. The sample holds under 350,000 distinct CDR3 sequences, about 90% seen once. The data were taken from a study of CD8 T cells in Susac syndrome. Study-wide points: The number of individuals included in the study's TCR sequencing and HLA analysis was acknowledged as relatively small.

The sequenced material came from CD4+ T cells from PBMCs. This TCR came from a human donor with multiple sclerosis. The V gene is TRBV19, the J gene TRBJ2-2; D is ambiguous. This CDR3 reads CASSIGITGELFF. In DNA form, the CDR3 reads TGTGCCAGTAGTATAGGCATCACCGGGGAGCTGTTTTTT.